Below are 21 T cell receptor beta chains sequenced from a single sample in a study of blood T cell repertoires in COVID-19. Only in-frame clones appear in the TCRdb table, and some are missing; sequencing was by immunoSEQ multiplex PCR. The data hold under 300,000 clones, with roughly nine tenths observed a single time. What was sequenced was peripheral blood. These receptor sequences come from a man in his fifties or sixties with acute or convalescent COVID-19.

The chain is built from TRBV3-1 (or the pseudogene TRBV3-2) and TRBJ1-1, with a tentative D call TRBD1 (5 bases). V was pared by 2 bases and J by 11 bases, with 18 bases between. This CDR3 comprises 14 residues. CDR1 LGHDT and CDR2 YNNKEL come from the germline V gene (reference sequence). As DNA, the CDR3 is TGTGCCAGCAGCCAACTTCTAGAGGGGAGGGGTGCTTTCTTT. This gives the protein CASSQLLEGRGAFF.

V usage is TRBV7-8 and J usage is TRBJ2-7; 9 nucleotides align to TRBD1. In germline, CDR1 is SGHVS, CDR2 FQNEAQ. V was pared by 2 bases and J by 5 bases, with 1 base of the junction left unmatched. The CDR3 consists of 13 residues. This chain's CDR3 is CASSLTGGNEQYF. CDR3 in DNA: TGTGCCAGCAGCTTAACAGGGGGCAACGAGCAGTACTTC.

The genes are TRBV28 and TRBJ1-3, with unresolved D. The V end was cut by 4 bases, the J end by 0 bases, with 7 bases between. The CDR3 is made up of 14 amino acids. Germline V gene lookup returns CDR1 MDHEN and CDR2 SYDVKM. CDR3 DNA: TGTGCCAGCAGTTCGTCTAGCTCTGGAAACACCATATATTTT. Its translation is CASSSSSSGNTIYF.

This rearrangement joins TRBV7-8 to TRBJ1-5, with a tentative D call TRBD1 (6 bases). The CDR3 sequence is 16 residues long. Per the germline V gene, CDR1 is SGHVS and CDR2 is FQNEAQ. V was clipped by 5 bases and J by 3 bases, with 17 bases between them. The CDR3 sequence: CASSPRGPGINQPQHF. The CDR3 DNA reads as TGTGCCAGCAGCCCCAGGGGTCCGGGGATCAATCAGCCCCAGCATTTT.

The V and J genes are TRBV12-3 or TRBV12-4 and TRBJ1-1; D is unresolved. Trimming removed 2 bases at V and 1 base at J, with 5 bases between. The CDR3 has 13 amino acids. Here the CDR3 reads CASSLNQNTEAFF. Here the CDR3 DNA reads TGTGCCAGCAGTTTAAATCAGAACACTGAAGCTTTCTTT.

The rearrangement joins TRBV7-8 to TRBJ1-1, with D possibly being TRBD1 (5 bases). CDR1 and CDR2 (germline): SGHVS, FQNEAQ. Trimming cost V 5 bases and J 6 bases, with 13 bases left between them. This CDR3 has 13 amino acids. The CDR3 region has the DNA TGTGCCAGCAGCCCCAGGGATGGCCCTGAAGCTTTCTTT. Encoded protein: CASSPRDGPEAFF.

The J gene is TRBJ2-3, the V gene TRBV5-1, with D maybe TRBD2 (5 bases). This CDR3 region has 16 residues. From germline, CDR1 is SGHRS and CDR2 YFSETQ. V lost 0 bases to trimming and J lost 2 bases, with 13 bases between them. CDR3 sequence reads: CASSLAGRAYTDTQYF. The CDR3 DNA follows: TGCGCCAGCAGCTTGGCTGGGAGAGCCTACACAGATACGCAGTATTTT.

The chain recombines TRBV7-3 with TRBJ2-1; 7 bases match TRBD1. Germline-derived CDR1 and CDR2 are SGHTA and FQGTGA. The junction had 5 bases not matched to a gene; V was cut back by 5 bases and J by 1 base. This CDR3 is built from 15 residues. CDR3 DNA: TGTGCCAGCAGCCCTTGGGACAGTTCCTACAATGAGCAGTTCTTC. Translation gives CASSPWDSSYNEQFF.

This clone was detected once. V usage is TRBV2 and J usage is TRBJ2-1, with 11 nucleotides matching TRBD2. The CDR3 is 14 residues long. V was clipped by 5 bases and J by 4 bases; unmatched bases: 1. Looked up from germline, CDR1 is SNHLY and CDR2 is FYNNEI. In DNA, the CDR3 is TGTGCCAGCAGTAGACTAGCGGGGTACAATGAGCAGTTCTTC. Translation: CASSRLAGYNEQFF.

This chain uses TRBV30 with TRBJ1-2; TRBD1 matches 7 bases. After removal of 2 bases from V and 8 bases from J, the junction contained 5 bases not matched to a gene. Germline CDR1 GTSNPN, CDR2 SVGIG (reference sequence). The CDR3 runs to 12 residues. This CDR3 reads CAWSSQGYGYTF. CDR3 sequence (DNA): TGTGCCTGGAGTTCACAGGGGTACGGCTACACCTTC.

This clone was detected a few times. At one end, the junction sequence differs from germline, possibly due to a read error. The V and J genes are TRBV7-7 and TRBJ2-2; 8 bases are shared with TRBD1. The CDR3 covers 16 residues. The germline V gene encodes CDR1 SSHAT and CDR2 FNYEAQ (reference sequence). The CDR3 loop reads CASSLTGTGNTGELFF. The CDR3 DNA reads as TGTGCTAGCAGCTTAACAGGGACAGGGAACACCGGGGAGCTGTTTTTT.

This rearrangement joins TRBV3-1 (or the pseudogene TRBV3-2) to TRBJ2-7; D may be TRBD1 (6 bases). CDR1 and CDR2 (germline): LGHDT, YNNKEL (reference sequence). Trimming took off 3 bases at V and 7 bases at J, with 10 bases between the two ends. This CDR3 region has 12 residues. DNA for the CDR3: TGTGCCAGCAGCCAGGGGGCGTGGGAGCAGTACTTC. It yields the protein CASSQGAWEQYF.

The rearrangement uses TRBV4-1 and TRBJ2-2; the D is unclear. With 4 bases removed from V and 2 bases from J, the gap between germline ends came to 8 bases. The CDR3 covers 14 residues. CDR1 is MGHRA, CDR2 YSYEKL, per germline. CDR3: CASSPPVNTGELFF. Written as DNA, the CDR3 is TGCGCCAGCAGCCCCCCCGTCAACACCGGGGAGCTGTTTTTT.

The chain carries TRBV25-1 and TRBJ1-2; a weak D match, TRBD1 (5 bases). Trimming removed 1 base from V and 8 bases from J, with 17 bases in between. Germline-derived CDR1 and CDR2 are MGHDK and SYGVNS. The CDR3 is 15 residues long. The DNA for the CDR3 is TGTGCCAGCAGTGAATCCCAACCGGGGGAGCGGGGCTACACCTTC. It yields the protein CASSESQPGERGYTF.

This clone occurred a few times. The chain links TRBV2 to TRBJ1-1; TRBD1 aligns across 8 bases. Germline loops: CDR1 SNHLY, CDR2 FYNNEI. The V segment lost 2 bases and the J segment 6 bases; nucleotides outside the gene matches: 11. The CDR3 covers 16 residues. CDR3 bases: TGTGCCAGCAGTGAATTTTTGGGCAGGGGGCTCCCTGAAGCTTTCTTT. Its protein is CASSEFLGRGLPEAFF.

V usage is TRBV5-5 and J usage is TRBJ2-4; tentative D call: TRBD2 (7 bases). The germline V gene has CDR1 SGHKS and CDR2 YYEKEE (reference sequence). The CDR3 contains 16 residues. Trimming cost V 4 bases and J 5 bases, with 19 bases left between them. The CDR3 bases are TGTGCCAGCAGCCCCCTGGGGGGGGCAGGGCAAAACATTCAGTACTTC. It is translated as CASSPLGGAGQNIQYF.

The gene calls are TRBV9 and TRBJ2-7; D possibly corresponds to TRBD1 (6 bases). This CDR3 has 13 residues. CDR1 and CDR2 (germline): SGDLS, YYNGEE. Trimming cost V 3 bases and J 1 base, with 8 bases left between them. CDR3 coding DNA: TGTGCCAGCAGCGGAGGACAGTCCTACGAGCAGTACTTC. Translation: CASSGGQSYEQYF.

This clone was counted a single time. V gene TRBV6-5 combines with J gene TRBJ1-2; tentative D call: TRBD1 (6 bases). This CDR3 contains 15 residues. Germline CDR1 and CDR2: MNHEY and SVGAGI. The germline V and J ends were trimmed by 0 bases and 11 bases, with 19 bases remaining between them. In DNA, the CDR3 is TGTGCCAGCAGTTACTCCTACAGGGTTACGGGGGGTTACACCTTC. This codes for CASSYSYRVTGGYTF.

This chain joins TRBV2 and TRBJ2-2; D is ambiguous. CDR3 length equals 17 residues. The ends were cut back, 3 bases at V and 7 bases at J, with 21 bases in the middle. Germline CDR1 SNHLY, CDR2 FYNNEI. The CDR3 region has the DNA TGTGCCAGCAGTGATTGGCACCGGATTTTAAGAGGCGGGGAGCTGTTTTTT. It encodes CASSDWHRILRGGELFF. Variable domain in full (rest from reference TRBV2 and TRBJ2-2): EPEVTQTPSHQVTQMGQEVILRCVPISNHLYFYWYRQILGQKVEFLVSFYNNEISEKSEIFDDQFSVERPDGSNFTLKIRSTKLEDSAMYFCASSDWHRILRGGELFFGEGSRLTVL.

This clone was counted only a few times. This chain joins TRBV19 and TRBJ1-1; tentatively, D is TRBD1 (6 bases). The ends were cut back, 0 bases at V and 1 base at J, with 12 bases in the middle. The germline CDR1 and CDR2 sequences are LNHDA and SQIVND (reference sequence). The CDR3 runs to 16 residues. CDR3 in DNA: TGTGCCAGTAGTATAGACCCTCGGGGGGCGAACACTGAAGCTTTCTTT. It specifies CASSIDPRGANTEAFF.

V and J are TRBV15 and TRBJ1-4; 7 bases map to TRBD1. Unmatched junction bases numbered 17, after V lost 3 bases and J lost 13 bases. The CDR3 extends over 16 amino acids. Germline V lookup: CDR1 LNHNV, CDR2 YYDKDF (reference sequence). The CDR3: CATSREEQGIMKILFF. The CDR3 nucleotides are TGTGCCACCAGCAGGGAAGAACAGGGGATAATGAAAATACTGTTTTTT.